This TCR beta chain derives from a study of shared clonotypes between healthy human individuals. Study context: Three plates each covered CD4 naive and memory; CD8 naive two, CD8 memory one.

The investigators split CD4+ cells into a CD45RA+ naive subset and a CD45RA-negative memory subset. Comments on this clone: The antigen is undetermined.

TCRdb's table, derived via immunoSEQ multiplex PCR, lists solely in-frame clones and lacks some. Seen here are 2.3 million or so clones, approximately 95% observed once, and the top ten hold about 0.41%. General observations from the study: Among donors, the sharing of clonotypes was expected to be influenced by sequencing depth. Rarefaction indicated that sorted-subset sequencing remained incomplete although depth was large.

Losses at the gene ends were 7 bases for V and 3 bases for J; bases not matched to a gene: 7. CDR1 MNHNS and CDR2 SASEGT come from the germline V gene. The CDR3 length is 14 residues. The gene calls are TRBV6-1 and TRBJ2-7; 9 nucleotides agree with TRBD1. This TCR came from a man aged 18 to 30 in good health. Some clones in this sample may be carry-over from other donors' samples. The sample was naive CD4+ T cells from PBMCs. Subset described: CD45RA+ positively selected. DNA of the CDR3: TGTGCCAGCAAAGCCTGGACAGGGGACTACGAGCAGTACTTC. It encodes CASKAWTGDYEQYF.